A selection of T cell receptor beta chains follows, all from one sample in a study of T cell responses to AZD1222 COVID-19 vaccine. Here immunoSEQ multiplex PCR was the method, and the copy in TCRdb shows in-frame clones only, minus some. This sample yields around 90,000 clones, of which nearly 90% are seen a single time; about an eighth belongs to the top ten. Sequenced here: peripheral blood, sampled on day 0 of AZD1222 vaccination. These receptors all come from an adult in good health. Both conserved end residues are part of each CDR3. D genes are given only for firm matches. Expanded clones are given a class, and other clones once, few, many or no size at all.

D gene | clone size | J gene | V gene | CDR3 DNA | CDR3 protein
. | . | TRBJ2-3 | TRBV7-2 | TGTGCCAGCAGGAAGGGACCACCTAAAGCCCTCCCTTCCACAGATACGCAGTATTTT | CASRKGPPKALPSTDTQYF
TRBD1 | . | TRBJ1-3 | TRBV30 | TGTGCCTGGGGGACAGGGACAGCTGGAAACACCATATATTTT | CAWGTGTAGNTIYF
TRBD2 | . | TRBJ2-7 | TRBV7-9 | TGTGCCAGCAGCTTAAGCCCCGGGACTAGCGGGGTTTACGAGCAGTACTTC | CASSLSPGTSGVYEQYF
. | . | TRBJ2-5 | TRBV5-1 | TGCGCCAGCAGCTTCCTTCAGGGCCAAGAGACCCAGTACTTC | CASSFLQGQETQYF
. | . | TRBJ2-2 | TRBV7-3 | TGTGCCAGCAGCCCAGGGAACCTCGCCACCGGGGAGCTGTTTTTT | CASSPGNLATGELFF
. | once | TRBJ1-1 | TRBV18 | TGTGCCAGCTCACCACTTGATCTTGCTTTCTTT | CASSPLDLAFF
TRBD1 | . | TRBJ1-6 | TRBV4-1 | TGCGCCAGCAGCCAAGGTACAGGGGAAAATTCACCCCTCCACTTT | CASSQGTGENSPLHF
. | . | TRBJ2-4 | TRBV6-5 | TGTGCCAGCAGGGTTACTTCGGGGTCAAACATTCAGTACTTC | CASRVTSGSNIQYF
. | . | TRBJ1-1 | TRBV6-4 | TGTGCCAGCAGGCTGGGGACTAACACTGAAGCTTTCTTT | CASRLGTNTEAFF
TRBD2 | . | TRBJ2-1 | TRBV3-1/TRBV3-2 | TGTGCCAGCAGCTTTGAAACCGGGACTAGCGGGGGGAATGAGCAGTTCTTC | CASSFETGTSGGNEQFF
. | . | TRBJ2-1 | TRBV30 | TGTGCCTGGAGTACCTTCGGCGGGGGCTTATCTTCCTACAATGAGCAGTTCTTC | CAWSTFGGGLSSYNEQFF
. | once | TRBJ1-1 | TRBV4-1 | TGCGCCAGCAGCCAAGGAAGAGGTGCGGGAGGGCACACTGAAGCTTTCTTT | CASSQGRGAGGHTEAFF
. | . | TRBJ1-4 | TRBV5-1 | TGCGCCAGCAGTACGGCTGCAACTAATGAAAAACTGTTTTTT | CASSTAATNEKLFF
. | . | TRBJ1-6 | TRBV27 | TGTGCCAGCAGTTTGGACACCGGTTCACCCCTCCACTTT | CASSLDTGSPLHF
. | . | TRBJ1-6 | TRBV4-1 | TGCGCCAGCAGCCAACCTTCGGCCCTTAATAGTTCACCCCTCCACTTT | CASSQPSALNSSPLHF
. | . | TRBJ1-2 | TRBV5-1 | TGCGCCAGCAGCCCGGACAGCCTTAACTATGGCTACACCTTC | CASSPDSLNYGYTF
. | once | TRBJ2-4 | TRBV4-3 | TGCGCCAGCAGCCAAGATCTGGGGTTGAGCCATGAAAAAAACATTCAGTACTTC | CASSQDLGLSHEKNIQYF
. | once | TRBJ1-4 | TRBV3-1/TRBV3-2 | TGTGCCAGCAGCCCCCGACAGACTGCAACTAATGAAAAACTGTTTTTT | CASSPRQTATNEKLFF
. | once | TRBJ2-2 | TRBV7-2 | TGTGCCAGCATCCCTACGGGGGGCTGGGGGGGGGAGCTGTTTTTT | CASIPTGGWGGELFF
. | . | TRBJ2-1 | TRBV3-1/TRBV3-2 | TGTGCCAGCAGCCAAGAGTTAGCGTCCTACAATGAGCAGTTCTTC | CASSQELASYNEQFF
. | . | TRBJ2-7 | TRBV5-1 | TGCGCCAGCAGCCCCGCCGGGACGGCTACCCCCGAGCAGTACTTC | CASSPAGTATPEQYF
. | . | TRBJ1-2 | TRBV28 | TGTGCCAGCAGTTTACCCCTACAGAATGGCTACACCTTC | CASSLPLQNGYTF
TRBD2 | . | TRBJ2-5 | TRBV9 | TGTGCCAGCAGCGTCCGGGGGGGTATCCAAGAGACCCAGTACTTC | CASSVRGGIQETQYF
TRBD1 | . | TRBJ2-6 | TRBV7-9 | TGTGCCAGCAGCCAACCCCCGGGACAGGCAGGTTCTGGGGCCAACGTCCTGACTTTC | CASSQPPGQAGSGANVLTF
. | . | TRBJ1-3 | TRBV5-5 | TGTGCCAGCAGCTTGGGGGCGTCCACAGGGCTGCAAGGAAACACCATATATTTT | CASSLGASTGLQGNTIYF
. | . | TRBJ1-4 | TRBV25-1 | TGTGCCAGCAGTGAATCATGGTTAGGAGAAAAACTGTTTTTT | CASSESWLGEKLFF
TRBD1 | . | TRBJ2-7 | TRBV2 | TGTGCCAGCAGTGAGGACAGGGGCCGCTACGAGCAGTACTTC | CASSEDRGRYEQYF
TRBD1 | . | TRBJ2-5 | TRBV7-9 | TGTGCCAGCAGCCCAGTCAGGGGGTTTCAAGAGACCCAGTACTTC | CASSPVRGFQETQYF
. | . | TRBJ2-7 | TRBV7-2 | TGTGCCAGCAGTTTAAGGACGGCCGCGGGGGAGCAGTACTTC | CASSLRTAAGEQYF
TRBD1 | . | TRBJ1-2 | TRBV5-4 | TGTGCCAGCAGCCACCAGGGGGCGGACTATGGCTACACCTTC | CASSHQGADYGYTF
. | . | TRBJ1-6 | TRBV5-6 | TGTGCCAGCAGCTTGATGGCCAGTAATTCACCCCTCCACTTT | CASSLMASNSPLHF
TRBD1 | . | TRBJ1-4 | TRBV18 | TGTGCCAGCTCACCGGGACAGGCGTATGAAAAACTGTTTTTT | CASSPGQAYEKLFF